The present entry profiles one TCR beta chain with its context. The clone's antigen remains unknown. Per-base qualities were not stored, and no clone one base away is much larger. Deletion took 5 bases off V and 1 base off J, with a span of 12 bases between the germline ends. The germline V gene encodes CDR1 MNHEY and CDR2 SMNVEV (reference sequence). The CDR3 starts with the cysteine, ends with the phenylalanine, and has 15 residues. Only the CDR3 DNA stays, 45 bases, in frame from base 1. The data are from a study of T cell responses to AZD1222 COVID-19 vaccine (TCRdb year 2021). Broadly, across the study: A total of roughly 240 trial participants underwent TCR sequencing, of whom 207 received two doses of AZD1222 and about 25 received two doses of the MenACWY control vaccine. Trial participants were enrolled by age into 18-55, 56-69 and 70-plus year subgroups, with about 150, 28 and 57 TCR-sequenced participants respectively.

The CDR3 regions of human TCRbeta chains were analyzed by immunosequencing. In the authors' own workflow: Repertoire TCRs were checked for matches against a reference library of SARS-CoV-2-specific TCRs that had been generated using the MIRA antigen-specificity platform. Breadth was defined as the fraction of unique TCRs that were SARS-CoV-2-associated, and depth was defined as the fraction of total T cells that were SARS-CoV-2-associated. Using the MIRA data, every spike-specific TCR was mapped to the spike region that the TCR reacted to and assigned to either a CD4 or a CD8 class. Log10-transformed breadth and depth values were compared by one-way ANOVA with Sidak's multiple comparisons tests. Entries here come from immuneACCESS through TCRdb and include only in-frame sequences with V and J called. Some clones fail to appear in such tables; in the studies checked, an unresolved V gene covers under half of the shortfall, and the cause of the remainder is unknown. V, J and clone size are taken as reported in that table, and D and trimming were inferred from the DNA itself. Recorded for this sample are approximately 96,000 clones; just over 85% of them occurred a single time. The ten largest clones capture 5.6% of the sample.

The time point label for this specimen denotes: about 28 days (+/-7) after the second vaccine dose. AZD1222 recipients with second doses at about 4 weeks or about 12 weeks were pooled, because spike-specific TCR depth and breadth did not differ between schedules. Vaccinee samples came from UK trials COV001 and COV002, including a single-blind randomized controlled phase 2/3 trial of AZD1222 (ChAdOx1 nCoV-19) in healthy adults. For TCRbeta chain sequencing, PBMC samples from trial participants were taken at day 0 and at day 28 after the second dose. General study outcomes and caveats: In the small 56-69-year group, the increase in depth fell short of significance, most likely because of low power. Conclusions about previously exposed vaccinees were limited because only 6 or 7 AZD1222 recipients were SARS-CoV-2 seropositive at baseline. Most participants were white British and females outnumbered males, and the authors suggested that clonal diversity may have been underestimated. Reportedly, close to half of the unique spike-specific TCRs recognized epitopes lying outside the regions that are mutated in the B.1.351 and B.1.1.7 variants. The vaccine-associated CD4 TCRs covered the entire spike protein, and the dominant responses fell in regions 160-218 and 743-854. A significant rise in spike-specific TCR breadth and depth was observed after two AZD1222 doses relative to day 0 and relative to MenACWY recipients. Because no day 14 peak-response samples were available, repertoires were characterized only after the peak T cell response.

The chain was built from TRBV27 and TRBJ2-1; no D gene is confidently identified. This receptor was taken from an adult who received the AZD1222 COVID-19 vaccine. This specimen consisted of peripheral blood, obtained 28 days after the second AZD1222 dose. CDR3 loop: CASSENSGSYNEQFF. The nucleotide sequence is TGTGCCAGCAGTGAAAACAGTGGGTCCTACAATGAGCAGTTCTTC.